This T cell receptor (beta chain) was sequenced during a study of human T cells and chemical hapten exposure. This clonotype occurred a few times. The ends were cut back, 9 bases at V and 1 base at J, with 19 bases in the middle. Germline values: CDR1 MNHEY, CDR2 SMNVEV (reference sequence). CDR3 length: 16 residues. Indicated time point: healthy volunteer bleed at 2 weeks. Total RNA was isolated from unfractionated whole blood. TCRdb re-derived calls from the RACE reads in MiXCR, one entry per CDR3 protein. Here the sample spans roughly 130,000 distinct CDR3 sequences, around 8.2% being singletons. This sequence originates from a male donor in good health. Some clones in this sample may be carry-over from other donors' samples. The sample comprised whole blood. The V gene is TRBV27, the J gene TRBJ1-5; TRBD1 might be the D (5 bases). The CDR3: CASGVTGPGSNQPQHF. CDR3 sequence (DNA): TGTGCCAGTGGAGTTACAGGCCCCGGGAGCAATCAGCCCCAGCATTTT.